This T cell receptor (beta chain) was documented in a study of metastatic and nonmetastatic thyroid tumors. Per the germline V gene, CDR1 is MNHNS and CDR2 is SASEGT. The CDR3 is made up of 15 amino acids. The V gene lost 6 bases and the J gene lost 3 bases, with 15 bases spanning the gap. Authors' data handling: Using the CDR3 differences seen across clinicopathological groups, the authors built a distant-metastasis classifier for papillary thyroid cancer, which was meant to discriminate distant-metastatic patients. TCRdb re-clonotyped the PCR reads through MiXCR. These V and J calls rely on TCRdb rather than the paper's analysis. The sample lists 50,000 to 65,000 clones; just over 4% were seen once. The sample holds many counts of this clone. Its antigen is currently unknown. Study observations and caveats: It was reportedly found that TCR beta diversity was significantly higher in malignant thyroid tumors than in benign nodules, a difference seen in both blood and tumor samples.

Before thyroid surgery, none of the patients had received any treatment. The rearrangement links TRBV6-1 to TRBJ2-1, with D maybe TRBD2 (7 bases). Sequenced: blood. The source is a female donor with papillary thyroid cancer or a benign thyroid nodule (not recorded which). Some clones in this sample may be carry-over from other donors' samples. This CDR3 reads CASSRGLAVYNEQFF. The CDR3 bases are TGTGCCAGCAGCCGGGGGCTAGCGGTCTACAATGAGCAGTTCTTC.